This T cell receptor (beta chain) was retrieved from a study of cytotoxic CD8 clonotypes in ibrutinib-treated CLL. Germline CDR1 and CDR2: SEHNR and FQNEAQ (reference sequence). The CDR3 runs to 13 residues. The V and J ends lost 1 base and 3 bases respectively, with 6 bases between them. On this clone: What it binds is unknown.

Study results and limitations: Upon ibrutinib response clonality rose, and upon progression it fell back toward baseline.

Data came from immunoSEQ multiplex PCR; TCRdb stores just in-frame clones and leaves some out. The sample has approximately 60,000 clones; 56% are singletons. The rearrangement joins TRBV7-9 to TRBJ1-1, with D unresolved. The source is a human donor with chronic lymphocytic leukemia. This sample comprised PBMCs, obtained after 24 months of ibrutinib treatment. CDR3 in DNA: TGTGCCAGCAGCTTAGTCCCATACACTGAAGCTTTCTTT. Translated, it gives CASSLVPYTEAFF. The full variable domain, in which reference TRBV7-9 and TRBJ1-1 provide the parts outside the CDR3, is DTGVSQNPRHKITKRGQNVTFRCDPISEHNRLYWYRQTLGQGPEFLTYFQNEAQLEKSRLLSDRFSAERPKGSFSTLEIQRTEQGDSAMYLCASSLVPYTEAFFGQGTRLTVV.